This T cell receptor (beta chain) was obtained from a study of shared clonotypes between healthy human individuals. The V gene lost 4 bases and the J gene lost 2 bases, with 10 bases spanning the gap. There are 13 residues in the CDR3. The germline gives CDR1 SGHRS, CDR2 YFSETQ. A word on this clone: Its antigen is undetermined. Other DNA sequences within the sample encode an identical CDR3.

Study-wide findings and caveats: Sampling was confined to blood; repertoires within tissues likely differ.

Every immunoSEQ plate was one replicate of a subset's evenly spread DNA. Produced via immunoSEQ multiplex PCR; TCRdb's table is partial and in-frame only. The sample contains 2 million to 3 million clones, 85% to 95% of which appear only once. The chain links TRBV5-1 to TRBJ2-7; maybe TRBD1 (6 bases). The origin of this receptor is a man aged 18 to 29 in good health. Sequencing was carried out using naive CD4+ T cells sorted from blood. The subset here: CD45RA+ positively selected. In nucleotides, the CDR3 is TGCGCCAGCAGCCCCGGACAGACCTACGAGCAGTACTTC. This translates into CASSPGQTYEQYF.